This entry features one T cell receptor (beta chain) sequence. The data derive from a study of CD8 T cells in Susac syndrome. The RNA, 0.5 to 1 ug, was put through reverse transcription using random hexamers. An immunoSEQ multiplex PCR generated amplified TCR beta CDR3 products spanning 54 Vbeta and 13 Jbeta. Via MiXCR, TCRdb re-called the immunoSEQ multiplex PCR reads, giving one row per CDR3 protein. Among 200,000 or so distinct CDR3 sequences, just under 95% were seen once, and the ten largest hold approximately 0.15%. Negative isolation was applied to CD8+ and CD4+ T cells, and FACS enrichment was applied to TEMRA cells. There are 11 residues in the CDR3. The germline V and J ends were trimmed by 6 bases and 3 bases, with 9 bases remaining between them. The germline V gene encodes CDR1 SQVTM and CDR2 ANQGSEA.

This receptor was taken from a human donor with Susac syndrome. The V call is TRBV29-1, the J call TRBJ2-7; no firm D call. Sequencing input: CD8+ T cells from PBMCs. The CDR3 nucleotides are TGCAGCGTGTCGGGCCTCTACGAGCAGTACTTC. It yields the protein CSVSGLYEQYF.